This TCR beta chain was retrieved from a study of CD8 T cells in ankylosing spondylitis. Study-wide results and caveats: From matched ankylosing spondylitis synovial fluid, disease-linked clones were reportedly recovered at significantly enriched levels.

V was trimmed by 0 bases and J by 4 bases, leaving 18 bases between them. The CDR3 totals 17 residues. From germline, CDR1 is SEHNR and CDR2 FQNEAQ (reference sequence). TCRdb processed the 5' RACE reads anew with MiXCR; each CDR3 protein has one entry. The sample lists 36,000 or so distinct CDR3 sequences; 4.5% to 6% were seen once. Ten or more counts support this clonotype. Its antigen is not known. This receptor was obtained from a male donor with ankylosing spondylitis or in good health (not recorded which). The sequenced material came from blood, either unsorted or a sorted T cell fraction (not recorded which). The V and J genes are TRBV7-9 and TRBJ1-1, with D possibly matching TRBD1 (6 bases). This chain's CDR3 is CASSLALQGLRGTEAFF. CDR3 DNA sequence: TGTGCCAGCAGCTTAGCTTTACAGGGTCTACGCGGCACTGAAGCTTTCTTT. The variable domain in full, completed from reference TRBV7-9 and TRBJ1-1, reads DTGVSQNPRHKITKRGQNVTFRCDPISEHNRLYWYRQTLGQGPEFLTYFQNEAQLEKSRLLSDRFSAERPKGSFSTLEIQRTEQGDSAMYLCASSLALQGLRGTEAFFGQGTRLTVV.